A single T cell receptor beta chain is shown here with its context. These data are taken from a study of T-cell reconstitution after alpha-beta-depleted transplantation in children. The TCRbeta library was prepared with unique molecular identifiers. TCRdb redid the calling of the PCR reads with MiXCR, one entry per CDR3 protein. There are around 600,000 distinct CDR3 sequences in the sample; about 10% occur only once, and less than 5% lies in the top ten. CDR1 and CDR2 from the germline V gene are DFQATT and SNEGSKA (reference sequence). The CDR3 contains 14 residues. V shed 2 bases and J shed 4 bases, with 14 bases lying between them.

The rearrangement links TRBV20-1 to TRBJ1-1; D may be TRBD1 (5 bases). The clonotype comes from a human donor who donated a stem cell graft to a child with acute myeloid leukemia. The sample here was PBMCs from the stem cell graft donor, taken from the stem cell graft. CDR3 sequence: CSARLRGFTTEAFF. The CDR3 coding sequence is TGCAGTGCTAGACTTCGGGGGTTTACCACTGAAGCTTTCTTT.